These T cell receptor beta chains were read from a single sample in a study of human T cells and chemical hapten exposure. MiXCR was run by TCRdb on the RACE reads, yielding one entry per CDR3 protein. The profile shows tens of thousands of distinct CDR3 sequences, 9% to 10% of them singletons. Sequenced material: whole blood, taken in connection with sensitization to the hapten diphenylcyclopropenone (DPC). The source of these receptors is a woman between 40 and 55 years old with alopecia areata. Some clones in this sample may be carry-over from other donors' samples. Both conserved end residues are trimmed from each CDR3. Each record gives: V gene, J gene, D gene, CDR3 protein. D genes are given only for firm matches.

v_call: TRBV7-8; j_call: TRBJ1-4; d_call: -; cdr3_aa: ASSLLGVEKLF
v_call: TRBV12-3/TRBV12-4; j_call: TRBJ1-1; d_call: TRBD1; cdr3_aa: ASRPDRLVPEAF
v_call: TRBV29-1; j_call: TRBJ1-2; d_call: -; cdr3_aa: SVDYGYT
v_call: TRBV30; j_call: TRBJ1-4; d_call: -; cdr3_aa: AWSGIGTTNEKLF
v_call: TRBV5-1; j_call: TRBJ2-7; d_call: TRBD1; cdr3_aa: ASSLSGQGASYEQY
v_call: TRBV7-8; j_call: TRBJ1-2; d_call: TRBD1; cdr3_aa: ASSLALGTGHAMGYT
v_call: TRBV4-2; j_call: TRBJ1-1; d_call: TRBD1; cdr3_aa: ASSSLSGTGSEAF
v_call: TRBV12-3/TRBV12-4; j_call: TRBJ1-4; d_call: TRBD1; cdr3_aa: ASRSDRGRNEKLF
v_call: TRBV7-3; j_call: TRBJ2-2; d_call: -; cdr3_aa: ASSFLGAGNTGELF
v_call: TRBV6-2/TRBV6-3; j_call: TRBJ2-7; d_call: -; cdr3_aa: ASTLGLVYEQY
v_call: TRBV19; j_call: TRBJ2-3; d_call: TRBD1; cdr3_aa: ASSTQGAGTDTQY
v_call: TRBV9; j_call: TRBJ2-2; d_call: TRBD1; cdr3_aa: ASRENRGTGELF
v_call: TRBV7-6; j_call: TRBJ2-1; d_call: TRBD2; cdr3_aa: ASSGGASGGAEQF
v_call: TRBV6-1; j_call: TRBJ1-5; d_call: -; cdr3_aa: ASSGRNQPQH
v_call: TRBV27; j_call: TRBJ2-3; d_call: -; cdr3_aa: ASSLFGTDTQY
v_call: TRBV29-1; j_call: TRBJ1-4; d_call: -; cdr3_aa: SVEMDSNEKLF
v_call: TRBV7-2; j_call: TRBJ1-3; d_call: -; cdr3_aa: ASSLVRGNTIY